These T cell receptor beta chains were read from a single sample in a study of T cells in Graves' hyperthyroidism and ophthalmopathy. Via MiXCR, TCRdb re-called the multiplex PCR reads, giving one row per CDR3 protein. There are about 180,000 distinct CDR3 sequences in the sample; approximately 15% occur only once, and roughly 29% lies in the top ten. Source material: blood. These receptors originate from a woman between 50 and 59 years old with Graves' hyperthyroidism. Both conserved end residues are part of each CDR3. Each record gives: clone size, D gene, V gene, J gene, CDR3 DNA, CDR3 protein. The D gene is left open where the match is weak. For some rows the clone size is stated as once, few or many, or as a class when expanded; others skip it.

-,TRBD1,TRBV7-2,TRBJ1-1,TGTGCCAGCAGCCACTCAGGGGGTATGAACACTGAAGCTTTCTTT,CASSHSGGMNTEAFF
many,-,TRBV5-1,TRBJ1-6,TGCGCCAGCAGCTCCGGGACCTCGGGAGGTACCCTCCACTTT,CASSSGTSGGTLHF
-,-,TRBV9,TRBJ1-4,TGTGCCAGCAGCGGCGGGGGGCTGGTGACTCACCCCCTTGAAAAACTGTTTTTT,CASSGGGLVTHPLEKLFF
-,-,TRBV28,TRBJ1-1,TGTGCCAGCAGTTTTGGTACAACGAACACTGAAGCTTTCTTT,CASSFGTTNTEAFF
few,-,TRBV6-1,TRBJ1-6,TGTGCTACCAGCGTTAGCTATAATTCACCCCTCCACTTT,CATSVSYNSPLHF
many,-,TRBV7-8,TRBJ1-2,TGTGCCAGCAGCTTCGGGGGATTCGGGGGCTATGGCTACACCTTC,CASSFGGFGGYGYTF
many,TRBD1,TRBV20-1,TRBJ1-1,TGCAGTGCTATAACCGGGACAGGGGGCACGGCTTTCTTT,CSAITGTGGTAFF
-,-,TRBV28,TRBJ1-3,TGTGCCAGCAGTTTAAAGGGAGCGGGGGGAAACACCATATATTTT,CASSLKGAGGNTIYF
many,-,TRBV7-6,TRBJ2-2,TGTGCCAGCAGCTTTCATATGGGCCTTGCGAACACCGGGGAGCTGTTTTTT,CASSFHMGLANTGELFF
-,TRBD2,TRBV20-1,TRBJ2-7,TGCAGTGCTAGAGCCAGACTAGCGGGCTCCTACGAGCAGTACTTC,CSARARLAGSYEQYF